Reported below is one T cell receptor (beta chain). This record belongs to a study of shared T cell receptors in the human thymus. Sequenced by immunoSEQ multiplex PCR; TCRdb stores in-frame clones only, minus some. The data show approximately 660,000 clones, roughly 90% seen once. The same specimen was also included in a second study, on human thymus T cells. That work adds: In corrective heart surgery, resections were taken, and these provided the thymus tissue.

The clonotype comes from a boy under two years old with a congenital heart defect. The sequenced material came from thymocytes.

The CDR3 DNA follows: TGTGCCAGCAGCGACTACCCCTGGACAGGGGAGGCGGAGACCCAGTACTTC. The encoded protein is CASSDYPWTGEAETQYF. V and J are TRBV5-6 and TRBJ2-5, with 9 bases fitting TRBD1. The CDR3 consists of 17 residues. The germline V gene has CDR1 SGHDT and CDR2 YYEEEE. V was pared by 4 bases and J by 5 bases, with 15 bases of the junction left unmatched.